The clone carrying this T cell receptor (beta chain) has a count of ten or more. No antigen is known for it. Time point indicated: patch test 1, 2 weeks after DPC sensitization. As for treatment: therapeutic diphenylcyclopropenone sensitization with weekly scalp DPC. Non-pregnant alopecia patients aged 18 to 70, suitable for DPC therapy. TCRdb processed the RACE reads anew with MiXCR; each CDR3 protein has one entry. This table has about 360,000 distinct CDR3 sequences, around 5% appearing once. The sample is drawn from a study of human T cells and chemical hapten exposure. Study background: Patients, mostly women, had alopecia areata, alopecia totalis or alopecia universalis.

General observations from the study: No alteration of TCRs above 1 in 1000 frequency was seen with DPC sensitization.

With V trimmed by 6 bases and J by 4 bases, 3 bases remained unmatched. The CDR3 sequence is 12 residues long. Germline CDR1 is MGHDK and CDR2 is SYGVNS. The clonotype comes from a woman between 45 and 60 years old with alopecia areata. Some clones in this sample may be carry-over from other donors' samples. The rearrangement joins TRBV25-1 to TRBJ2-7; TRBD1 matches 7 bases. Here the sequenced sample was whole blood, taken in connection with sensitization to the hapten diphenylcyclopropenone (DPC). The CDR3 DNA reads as TGTGCCAGCAGGACAGGGTGGTACGAGCAGTACTTC. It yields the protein CASRTGWYEQYF.